This T cell receptor (beta chain) was documented in a study of shared clonotypes between healthy human individuals. Spread over ten immunoSEQ deep assay plates, unsorted PBMC DNA underwent sequencing. Measured with immunoSEQ multiplex PCR; TCRdb has only the in-frame clones, and not every one. Among roughly 490,000 clones listed, roughly 85% were seen once. This clone has just a few counts. Sequencing was done on a sample of PBMCs. This clonotype originated in a woman aged 40 to 50 in good health. Some clones in this sample may be carry-over from other donors' samples.

The CDR3 coding sequence is TGTGCCAGTAGTATCGGGGCTAGTCGAAGCACAGATACGCAGTATTTT. Its translation: CASSIGASRSTDTQYF. This chain uses TRBV19 with TRBJ2-3; possibly TRBD1 or TRBD2 for D (5 bases each). Between the trimmed V and J ends, which lost 3 bases and 0 bases, there was a span of 13 bases. Germline V gene lookup returns CDR1 LNHDA and CDR2 SQIVND (reference sequence). The CDR3 spans 16 residues.